This T cell receptor (beta chain) came from a study of blood T cell repertoires in COVID-19. Across the study: T cells, B-cell-depleted T cells, or PBMCs supplied cDNA or gDNA.

Sequenced by immunoSEQ multiplex PCR; TCRdb stores in-frame clones only, minus some. The table lists 360,000 or so clones, around 90% of them singletons. CDR1 is LNHDA and CDR2 is SQIVND in the germline V gene (reference sequence). V lost 4 bases to trimming and J lost 0 bases, with 9 bases between them. CDR3 length equals 14 residues. Sequencing was performed on peripheral blood. This TCR came from a man aged 18-30 years with active or convalescent COVID-19. The V and J genes are TRBV19 and TRBJ1-1; D is possibly TRBD1 (6 bases). The CDR3 DNA is TGTGCCAGTAGTAGCGGACAGTTGAACACTGAAGCTTTCTTT. Residues: CASSSGQLNTEAFF.